This TCR beta chain was sequenced in a study of cytomegalovirus exposure and HLA in healthy donors. General observations from the study: Upon later analysis, HLA-associated TCR beta chains proved more clonally expanded than other, equally common chains. Cytomegalovirus status was reportedly diagnosed by the classifier with high specificity and sensitivity. Researchers counted around 170 TCR beta chains as cytomegalovirus-associated.

The germline CDR1 and CDR2 sequences are SGHVS and FQNEAQ. This CDR3 has 15 amino acids. The trim removed 5 bases at V and 7 bases at J, leaving 13 bases unmatched. At collection, donors were nominally healthy, but unrecorded immune exposures were probable. 60 Vbeta and 13 Jbeta primers were used in PCR. The protocol was immunoSEQ multiplex PCR, while the TCRdb copy is restricted to in-frame clones and leaves out a portion. This table holds over 70,000 clones, 80% found once. Turning to this clone: The antigen remains unidentified.

The sequenced sample consisted of PBMCs. The chain has TRBV7-8 and TRBJ2-5; the match to TRBD1 covers 7 bases. This TCR was recovered from a man in his forties or fifties in good health and CMV-seropositive. CDR3 DNA sequence: TGTGCCAGCAGCGGGGGACAGAGGGGCTCCCCGACCCAGTACTTC. As protein: CASSGGQRGSPTQYF.